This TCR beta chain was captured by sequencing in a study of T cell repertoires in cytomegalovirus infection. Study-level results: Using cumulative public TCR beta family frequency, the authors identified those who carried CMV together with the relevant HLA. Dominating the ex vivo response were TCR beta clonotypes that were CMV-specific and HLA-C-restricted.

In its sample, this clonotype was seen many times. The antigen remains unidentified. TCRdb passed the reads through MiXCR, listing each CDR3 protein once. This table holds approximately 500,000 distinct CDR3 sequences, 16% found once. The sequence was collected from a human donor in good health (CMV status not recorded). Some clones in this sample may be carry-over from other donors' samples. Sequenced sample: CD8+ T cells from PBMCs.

CDR3: CASSLNLGNSYNEQFF. DNA for the CDR3: TGTGCCAGCAGCTTAAATCTGGGAAACTCCTACAATGAGCAGTTCTTC. The rearrangement links TRBV7-2 to TRBJ2-1; D not certain. Trimming shortened V by 2 bases and J by 0 bases, and 11 bases separated the two germline ends. Germline-derived CDR1 and CDR2 are SGHTA and FQGNSA. This CDR3 has 16 residues.